The 32 T cell receptor beta chains presented below share a single source sample, sequenced in a study of T cell responses to AZD1222 COVID-19 vaccine. Method: immunoSEQ multiplex PCR; TCRdb's copy keeps in-frame clones and lacks some. The sample lists over 85,000 clones; under 95% were seen once. The specimen was peripheral blood, collected on day 0 of AZD1222 vaccination. The receptors were gathered from an adult in good health.

Points on this clone: This CDR3 is also generated by other DNA sequences in the sample. V usage is TRBV28 and J usage is TRBJ2-7; possibly TRBD1 for D (6 bases). Trimming left V 5 bases short and J 1 base short, with 9 bases between. Germline CDR1 MDHEN, CDR2 SYDVKM. This CDR3 region has 13 residues. In nucleotides, the CDR3 is TGTGCCAGCAGTAGCGGACAGTCCTACGAGCAGTACTTC. It encodes CASSSGQSYEQYF.

The chain carries TRBV18 and TRBJ2-7, with TRBD1 identical over 7 bases. In germline, CDR1 is KGHSH, CDR2 LQKENI. The CDR3 is 14 amino acids. V gave up 1 base and J gave up 1 base; unmatched junction bases: 1. The CDR3 protein is CASSPQGASYEQYF. Written as DNA, the CDR3 is TGTGCCAGCTCACCACAGGGGGCTTCCTACGAGCAGTACTTC.

The chain recombines TRBV28 with TRBJ2-7, with D perhaps matching TRBD1 or TRBD2 (6 bases each). The V end was cut by 4 bases, the J end by 9 bases, with 19 bases between. The CDR3 runs to 14 residues. Germline V gives CDR1 MDHEN, CDR2 SYDVKM. The DNA for the CDR3 is TGTGCCAGCAGTTCCGGGGGACATACGATGGGGCAGTACTTC. It codes for CASSSGGHTMGQYF.

This clone was counted a single time. V and J are TRBV7-9 and TRBJ1-6, with 7 positions matching TRBD1. CDR1 SEHNR and CDR2 FQNEAQ come from the germline V gene (reference sequence). J lost 2 bases, V lost 11 bases, and 12 bases had no gene match. The CDR3 is made up of 16 amino acids. The CDR3 reads CAFWDSSIPYNSPLHF. DNA for the CDR3: TGTGCCTTTTGGGACAGTAGTATTCCCTATAATTCACCCCTCCACTTT.

The CDR3 DNA follows: TGTGCCAGCAGCCAAGGATTTGACAGGGGGAAGTCTGGGGCCAACGTCCTGACTTTC. Amino acids: CASSQGFDRGKSGANVLTF. V is TRBV14 and J is TRBJ2-6, with 9 bases that match TRBD1. Trimming took 1 base from V and 1 from J; bases not matched to a gene: 8. Germline V gives CDR1 SGHDN, CDR2 FVKESK. The CDR3 length is 19 residues. The full variable domain, completed using reference TRBV14 and TRBJ2-6, is EAGVTQFPSHSVIEKGQTVTLRCDPISGHDNLYWYRRVMGKEIKFLLHFVKESKQDESGMPNNRFLAERTGGTYSTLKVQPAELEDSGVYFCASSQGFDRGKSGANVLTFGAGSRLTVL.

The chain joins TRBV6-5 to TRBJ1-5; D possibly corresponds to TRBD1 (5 bases). Germline CDR1 reads MNHEY; CDR2 reads SVGAGI. CDR3 length: 14 residues. Trimming removed 6 bases at V and 9 bases at J, with 18 bases between. This CDR3 is CASSRDDSGWPQHF. The CDR3 DNA sequence: TGTGCCAGCAGCCGGGACGACAGCGGATGGCCCCAGCATTTT.

This chain uses TRBV18 with TRBJ2-5; TRBD1 matches 8 bases. The CDR3 extends over 13 amino acids. Trimming at V came to 9 bases and at J to 3 bases, leaving 6 bases not matched to a gene. CDR1 is KGHSH, CDR2 LQKENI, per germline. The CDR3 coding sequence is TGTGCCAGTCGGACAGGGATTGAAGAGACCCAGTACTTC. This sequence encodes CASRTGIEETQYF.

The rearrangement links TRBV9 to TRBJ2-1; D unclear. Trimming shortened V by 0 bases and J by 3 bases, and 10 bases separated the two germline ends. The CDR3 has 15 amino acids. The germline CDR1 and CDR2 sequences are SGDLS and YYNGEE. CDR3 in DNA: TGTGCCAGCAGCGTAGTACCGGGCGGCTACAATGAGCAGTTCTTC. It encodes CASSVVPGGYNEQFF.

The chain has TRBV4-1 and TRBJ2-3, with D perhaps TRBD1 (6 bases). Germline CDR1 and CDR2: MGHRA and YSYEKL. The CDR3 spans 14 residues. V was shortened by 4 bases and J by 5 bases, with 13 bases between the two germline ends. CDR3 nucleotide sequence: TGCGCCAGCAGCCCCACCCGGGACAAAGATACGCAGTATTTT. Amino acids: CASSPTRDKDTQYF.

V is TRBV25-1 and J is TRBJ1-1; D might be TRBD1 (5 bases). The CDR3 has 13 residues. Germline-derived CDR1 and CDR2 are MGHDK and SYGVNS. Deletions cut 5 bases from V and 1 base from J, with 8 bases between. CDR3 protein: CASSTTANTEAFF. The CDR3 coding sequence is TGTGCCAGCAGTACGACAGCGAACACTGAAGCTTTCTTT.

The chain uses TRBV11-3 and TRBJ1-4, with a possible D match to TRBD1 (5 bases). Germline CDR1 reads SGHNT; CDR2 reads YENEEA. The CDR3 consists of 15 residues. V was shortened by 5 bases and J by 8 bases, with 18 bases between the two germline ends. The CDR3 region is CASSPRGGEREKLFF. The CDR3 DNA is TGTGCCAGCAGCCCCCGCGGAGGGGAGAGAGAAAAACTGTTTTTT.

Turning to this clone: Its ends do not fully match the called genes, so a read error is possible. The chain links TRBV5-4 to TRBJ1-2; D uncertain. CDR1 and CDR2 from the germline V gene are SGHNT and YYREEE (reference sequence). CDR3 length: 15 residues. CDR3 in amino acids: CAGQQEGPTNYGYTF. The CDR3 DNA reads as TGTGCCGGCCAGCAGGAGGGCCCCACTAATTATGGCTACACCTTC.

This chain uses TRBV7-9 with TRBJ2-2; D unclear. The length of the CDR3 is 16 residues. Trimming removed 7 bases at V and 3 bases at J, with 18 bases between. CDR1 is SEHNR and CDR2 is FQNEAQ in the germline V gene (reference sequence). This CDR3 is CASKTPARAYTGELFF. In DNA form, the CDR3 reads TGTGCCAGCAAAACGCCTGCTCGGGCCTACACCGGGGAGCTGTTTTTT.

The rearrangement joins TRBV11-2 to TRBJ2-1; 8 bases fit TRBD2. With 7 bases clipped from V and 0 bases from J, the junction kept 2 bases outside the gene matches. The CDR3 contains 14 residues. In germline, CDR1 is SGHAT, CDR2 FQNNGV. DNA of the CDR3: TGTGCCAGCACCCGGGGGGGCTCCTACAATGAGCAGTTCTTC. Encoded protein: CASTRGGSYNEQFF.

Written as DNA, the CDR3 is TGTGCCAGCAGTAACGGGGCTTCCCTCCATGGCTACACCTTC. As protein: CASSNGASLHGYTF. The V and J genes are TRBV6-5 and TRBJ1-2; a weak D match, TRBD1 (5 bases). The germline CDR1 and CDR2 sequences are MNHEY and SVGAGI. V was clipped by 5 bases and J by 6 bases, with 16 bases between them. This CDR3 is 14 amino acids long.

CDR3 coding DNA: TGTGCCAGCAGCGCACCGGACAGGGGCGGAGAGACCCAGTACTTC. This translates into CASSAPDRGGETQYF. The rearrangement joins TRBV9 to TRBJ2-5; 9 nucleotides agree with TRBD1. Germline V CDR1 and CDR2: SGDLS, YYNGEE. The V gene end was trimmed by 3 bases and the J gene end by 4 bases; junction bases not matched to a gene: 7. The CDR3 consists of 15 residues.

The chain recombines TRBV2 with TRBJ2-5; D uncertain. Germline values: CDR1 SNHLY, CDR2 FYNNEI. V was shortened by 11 bases and J by 6 bases, with 10 bases between the two germline ends. The CDR3 covers 10 residues. The CDR3 sequence is CASRAKTQYF. The CDR3 DNA sequence: TGTGCCTCCCGGGCAAAGACCCAGTACTTC.

In this sample, this clone turned up once. The chain has TRBV27 and TRBJ1-1; 10 bases are shared with TRBD1. The CDR3 runs to 14 residues. J lost 7 bases, V lost 6 bases, and 8 bases had no gene match. CDR1 is MNHEY and CDR2 is SMNVEV in the germline V gene (reference sequence). The CDR3 nucleotides read TGTGCCAGCAGACATACGGGACAGGGGCTTGAAGCTTTCTTT. This gives the protein CASRHTGQGLEAFF.

The chain joins TRBV15 to TRBJ1-4; D is possibly TRBD1 (5 bases). The CDR3 has 15 residues. Germline CDR1 LNHNV, CDR2 YYDKDF (reference sequence). V was cut by 4 bases and J by 8 bases, with 17 bases left in between. The CDR3 DNA reads as TGTGCCACCAGCACTGGGGCCCGAGTAATGGAAAAACTGTTTTTT. Translating it yields CATSTGARVMEKLFF. The full variable domain, rest sourced from reference TRBV15 and TRBJ1-4, is DAMVIQNPRYQVTQFGKPVTLSCSQTLNHNVMYWYQQKSSQAPKLLFHYYDKDFNNEADTPDNFQSRRPNTSFCFLDIRSPGLGDTAMYLCATSTGARVMEKLFFGSGTQLSVL.

The chain links TRBV6-5 to TRBJ1-2, with TRBD1 as a possible D gene (6 bases). CDR1 is MNHEY and CDR2 is SVGAGI in the germline V gene. V was cut by 0 bases and J by 5 bases, with 13 bases left in between. CDR3 size: 15 residues. The CDR3: CASSYSKTGRYGYTF. The CDR3 coding sequence is TGTGCCAGCAGTTACTCCAAAACAGGGAGGTATGGCTACACCTTC.

This rearrangement joins TRBV6-6 to TRBJ2-2; TRBD2 agrees at 9 bases. The CDR3 is 18 amino acids. Looked up from germline, CDR1 is MNHNY and CDR2 is SVGAGI (reference sequence). V lost 5 bases, J lost 0 bases, and 10 bases stayed unmatched. The CDR3 DNA follows: TGTGCCAGCAGTCTCACCTTAGCGGGGGACTCGAACACCGGGGAGCTGTTTTTT. This sequence encodes CASSLTLAGDSNTGELFF.

This clone was detected only once. This sequence joins TRBV28 and TRBJ2-2; D remains ambiguous. This CDR3 has 15 amino acids. Germline CDR1 reads MDHEN; CDR2 reads SYDVKM. The V and J ends lost 3 bases and 3 bases respectively, with 11 bases between them. DNA for the CDR3: TGTGCCAGCAGTTTGGGCAGGCCCGACACCGGGGAGCTGTTTTTT. Encoded protein: CASSLGRPDTGELFF.

This clone showed up just once. The V and J genes are TRBV5-6 and TRBJ1-6; D uncertain. CDR3 length: 14 amino acids. The ends were cut back, 3 bases at V and 5 bases at J, with 9 bases in the middle. From germline, CDR1 is SGHDT and CDR2 YYEEEE. The CDR3 sequence is CASSSRLNNSPLHF. CDR3 nucleotides: TGTGCCAGCAGCTCCAGGCTAAATAATTCACCCCTCCACTTT. The complete variable domain, with remaining parts taken from reference TRBV5-6 and TRBJ1-6, reads DAGVTQSPTHLIKTRGQQVTLRCSPKSGHDTVSWYQQALGQGPQFIFQYYEEEERQRGNFPDRFSGHQFPNYSSELNVNALLLGDSALYLCASSSRLNNSPLHFGNGTRLTVT.

This clone has only one observation. This chain joins TRBV5-1 and TRBJ2-2; D is perhaps TRBD1 or TRBD2 (5 bases each). This CDR3 is built from 14 residues. Trimming shortened V by 4 bases and J by 0 bases, and 7 bases separated the two germline ends. The germline V gene has CDR1 SGHRS and CDR2 YFSETQ. This CDR3 is CASSRGSNTGELFF. DNA of the CDR3: TGCGCCAGCAGCCGGGGCTCGAACACCGGGGAGCTGTTTTTT.

The J gene is TRBJ1-2, the V gene TRBV11-2; D is possibly TRBD1 (6 bases). With 4 bases removed from V and 3 bases from J, the gap between germline ends came to 21 bases. Germline CDR1 SGHAT, CDR2 FQNNGV. This CDR3 contains 17 residues. The CDR3 region is CASSSSRGVRLDYGYTF. CDR3 nucleotides: TGTGCCAGCAGCTCTTCAAGGGGGGTCAGGTTGGACTATGGCTACACCTTC. The full variable domain, in which reference TRBV11-2 and TRBJ1-2 provide the parts outside the CDR3, is EAGVAQSPRYKIIEKRQSVAFWCNPISGHATLYWYQQILGQGPKLLIQFQNNGVVDDSQLPKDRFSAERLKGVDSTLKIQPAKLEDSAVYLCASSSSRGVRLDYGYTFGSGTRLTVV.

The chain uses TRBV28 and TRBJ1-4; a weak D match, TRBD1 (6 bases). The CDR3 spans 14 residues. Looked up from germline, CDR1 is MDHEN and CDR2 is SYDVKM. Trimming shortened V by 6 bases and J by 8 bases, and 16 bases separated the two germline ends. The CDR3 DNA is TGTGCCAGCAGACCAAGCAGGGGAGCAGAAAAACTGTTTTTT. Amino acid sequence: CASRPSRGAEKLFF.

CDR3 region: CASSILGTGGAAQHF. DNA of the CDR3: TGTGCCAGTAGTATTCTGGGGACGGGTGGTGCGGCCCAGCATTTT. V and J are TRBV19 and TRBJ1-5; a possible D gene is TRBD1 (5 bases). The germline V and J ends were trimmed by 3 bases and 11 bases, with 20 bases remaining between them. The germline gives CDR1 LNHDA, CDR2 SQIVND (reference sequence). The CDR3 extends over 15 amino acids.

The chain carries TRBV7-9 and TRBJ1-1; TRBD1 might be the D (6 bases). This CDR3 region has 14 residues. V was pared by 4 bases and J by 11 bases, with 20 bases between. CDR1 is SEHNR, CDR2 FQNEAQ, per germline (reference sequence). CDR3 loop: CASSSTGLEQWAFF. The CDR3 nucleotides read TGTGCCAGCAGCTCGACAGGTCTGGAACAGTGGGCTTTCTTT.

This clone was seen only once. The J gene is TRBJ2-2, the V gene TRBV28; unclear D gene. Looked up from germline, CDR1 is MDHEN and CDR2 is SYDVKM. V dropped 6 bases and J dropped 4 bases, with 6 bases sitting between them. This CDR3 has 12 residues. The CDR3 bases are TGTGCCAGCAGCGGACCCACCGGGGAGCTGTTTTTT. It codes for CASSGPTGELFF.

The chain links TRBV28 to TRBJ2-7; D gene unclear. This CDR3 spans 14 amino acids. V was cut by 2 bases and J by 1 base, with 9 bases left in between. Germline V gives CDR1 MDHEN, CDR2 SYDVKM. The DNA of the CDR3 is TGTGCCAGCAGTTTAGATGTCAGTTCCTACGAGCAGTACTTC. It is translated as CASSLDVSSYEQYF.

This clone came up once. The chain couples TRBV9 to TRBJ2-7, with TRBD2 as a possible D gene (5 bases). Trimming shortened V by 0 bases and J by 2 bases, and 9 bases separated the two germline ends. Germline assignment: CDR1 SGDLS and CDR2 YYNGEE. The CDR3 is made up of 14 amino acids. The CDR3 reads CASSVAGSTYEQYF. The CDR3 DNA is TGTGCCAGCAGCGTAGCGGGGTCTACCTACGAGCAGTACTTC.

The chain joins TRBV6-5 to TRBJ2-2; D might be TRBD2 (5 bases). Germline values: CDR1 MNHEY, CDR2 SVGAGI. The V gene lost 5 bases and the J gene lost 5 bases, with 9 bases spanning the gap. The CDR3 is 13 residues long. The CDR3, as DNA: TGTGCCAGCAGTCCCGGGGAGACCGGGGAGCTGTTTTTT. Translation: CASSPGETGELFF.